The 30 T cell receptor beta chains in this list originate from one sample, sequenced in a study of blood T cell repertoires in COVID-19. Method: immunoSEQ multiplex PCR; TCRdb's copy keeps in-frame clones and lacks some. The sample contains 250,000 or so clones, roughly 86% of which appear only once. Material for sequencing was peripheral blood. Receptor source: a woman aged 25-40 years with acute or convalescent COVID-19.

This clone was counted once. This sequence joins TRBV6-6 and TRBJ2-7; TRBD2 agrees at 10 bases. V shed 6 bases, J shed 12 bases, and the junction held 17 bases outside the gene matches. CDR3 length: 15 amino acids. Germline values: CDR1 MNHNY, CDR2 SVGAGI (reference sequence). For the CDR3, the DNA is TGTGCCAGCAGGGGAGAGTTAGCGGGAGGAACACCGGCGTACTTC. This sequence encodes CASRGELAGGTPAYF.

The count of this clone is one. The chain recombines TRBV7-8 with TRBJ2-3; D gene uncertain. Trimming shortened V by 1 base and J by 3 bases, and 11 bases separated the two germline ends. Germline assignment: CDR1 SGHVS and CDR2 FQNEAQ. The CDR3 spans 15 residues. In DNA, the CDR3 is TGTGCCAGCAGCTTAGGGCTCCGGGTGACAGATACGCAGTATTTT. Translated, it gives CASSLGLRVTDTQYF.

The V call is TRBV7-9, the J call TRBJ2-1, with D maybe TRBD1 (5 bases). The CDR3 runs to 13 residues. Trimming took off 2 bases at V and 8 bases at J, with 10 bases between the two ends. From germline, CDR1 is SEHNR and CDR2 FQNEAQ (reference sequence). CDR3 nucleotides: TGTGCCAGCAGCTTAAGGGGAAAGGATGAGCAGTTCTTC. This sequence encodes CASSLRGKDEQFF. Based on the CDR3 plus reference TRBV7-9 and TRBJ2-1, the full variable domain is DTGVSQNPRHKITKRGQNVTFRCDPISEHNRLYWYRQTLGQGPEFLTYFQNEAQLEKSRLLSDRFSAERPKGSFSTLEIQRTEQGDSAMYLCASSLRGKDEQFFGPGTRLTVL.

This clone was detected a few times. V gene TRBV7-9 combines with J gene TRBJ1-1; TRBD1 matches 8 bases. Germline V gives CDR1 SEHNR, CDR2 FQNEAQ (reference sequence). The CDR3 is made up of 16 amino acids. V gave up 5 bases and J gave up 3 bases; unmatched junction bases: 11. CDR3 DNA: TGTGCCAGCAGCCTCAGACAGGGGAGGTCGGACACTGAAGCTTTCTTT. This codes for CASSLRQGRSDTEAFF. The whole variable domain, remainder taken from reference TRBV7-9 and TRBJ1-1, is DTGVSQNPRHKITKRGQNVTFRCDPISEHNRLYWYRQTLGQGPEFLTYFQNEAQLEKSRLLSDRFSAERPKGSFSTLEIQRTEQGDSAMYLCASSLRQGRSDTEAFFGQGTRLTVV.

The rearrangement joins TRBV10-3 to TRBJ2-5, with unresolved D. The CDR3 has 14 residues. Trimming removed 0 bases from V and 2 bases from J, with 7 bases in between. In germline, CDR1 is ENHRY, CDR2 SYGVKD. In DNA, the CDR3 is TGTGCCATCAGTGAGTCAAACTTTCAAGAGACCCAGTACTTC. It specifies CAISESNFQETQYF.

V gene TRBV6-2 or TRBV6-3 combines with J gene TRBJ2-3; TRBD2 agrees at 9 bases. Germline trimming cut 4 bases from V and 2 bases from J; bases unmatched to any gene: 10. Germline values: CDR1 MNHEY, CDR2 SVGEGT. The CDR3 sequence is 17 residues long. The CDR3 DNA reads as TGTGCCAGCAGTTCGGGACTAGCCAAATCCCTCACAGATACGCAGTATTTT. The encoded protein is CASSSGLAKSLTDTQYF.

The chain combines TRBV7-2 with TRBJ2-1; D not certain. Between the trimmed V and J ends, which lost 1 base and 6 bases, there was a span of 10 bases. This CDR3 contains 14 residues. From germline, CDR1 is SGHTA and CDR2 FQGNSA. The CDR3 nucleotides read TGTGCCAGCAGCTTAGAGCCCAGGTTCAATGAGCAGTTCTTC. As protein: CASSLEPRFNEQFF.

This chain joins TRBV9 and TRBJ2-5; TRBD2 is a possible D gene (7 bases). The CDR3 covers 15 residues. Trimming shortened V by 2 bases and J by 2 bases, and 13 bases separated the two germline ends. Germline V lookup: CDR1 SGDLS, CDR2 YYNGEE. CDR3 in amino acids: CASSVGGADQETQYF. CDR3 in DNA: TGTGCCAGCAGCGTTGGGGGGGCGGATCAAGAGACCCAGTACTTC.

The chain links TRBV18 to TRBJ2-7, with D tentatively TRBD1 (7 bases). The V end was cut by 4 bases, the J end by 0 bases, with 19 bases between. The CDR3 sequence is 17 residues long. Germline loops: CDR1 KGHSH, CDR2 LQKENI. In DNA form, the CDR3 reads TGTGCCAGCTCACTCCCGGACAGGCGGGGCAGCTCCTACGAGCAGTACTTC. It encodes CASSLPDRRGSSYEQYF.

The chain couples TRBV19 to TRBJ2-5; D is unclear. V was cut by 6 bases and J by 5 bases, with 16 bases left in between. CDR1 and CDR2 (germline): LNHDA, SQIVND (reference sequence). CDR3 size: 14 residues. The CDR3 nucleotides are TGTGCCAGTAGGGCCAGACTGAATAGGGAGACCCAGTACTTC. As protein: CASRARLNRETQYF.

The J gene is TRBJ1-1, the V gene TRBV9; the D is unclear. There are 14 residues in the CDR3. The V end was cut by 4 bases, the J end by 4 bases, with 14 bases between. The germline V gene has CDR1 SGDLS and CDR2 YYNGEE. The CDR3 DNA sequence: TGTGCCAGCAGCAGAGGTGGCACCCTCACTGAAGCTTTCTTT. Protein sequence: CASSRGGTLTEAFF.

This sequence joins TRBV29-1 and TRBJ2-5; a possible D gene is TRBD2 (6 bases). The V end was cut by 7 bases, the J end by 6 bases, with 15 bases between. CDR1 is SQVTM and CDR2 is ANQGSEA in the germline V gene. The CDR3 has 12 amino acids. CDR3 region: CSGRLEGQTQYF. The CDR3 coding sequence is TGCAGCGGCCGACTAGAAGGGCAGACCCAGTACTTC.

This clone showed up just a few times. V usage is TRBV28 and J usage is TRBJ2-2; 7 bases are a match to TRBD1. V dropped 6 bases and J dropped 0; count of bases not matched to a gene: 10. This CDR3 contains 17 residues. Per the germline V gene, CDR1 is MDHEN and CDR2 is SYDVKM. CDR3 protein: CASSVAGTETNTGELFF. DNA of the CDR3: TGTGCCAGCAGCGTAGCCGGGACAGAGACGAACACCGGGGAGCTGTTTTTT.

There are a few counts of this clone. This chain links TRBV5-6 with TRBJ2-7; 14 bases map to TRBD2. The CDR3 is 17 residues long. CDR1 SGHDT and CDR2 YYEEEE come from the germline V gene. V trimming: 3 bases; J trimming: 5 bases; junction bases outside the gene matches: 10. CDR3 sequence: CASSSWGLAGVSDEQYF. The CDR3 DNA sequence: TGTGCCAGCAGCTCCTGGGGACTAGCGGGAGTGTCGGACGAGCAGTACTTC.

The chain links TRBV27 to TRBJ1-5, with a weak D call TRBD1 (6 bases). The germline V gene has CDR1 MNHEY and CDR2 SMNVEV (reference sequence). With 5 bases removed from V and 4 bases from J, the gap between germline ends came to 9 bases. The CDR3 sequence is 13 residues long. CDR3 in DNA: TGTGCCAGCAGTGATCAGGGGAATCAGCCCCAGCATTTT. It codes for CASSDQGNQPQHF.

The chain joins TRBV6-2 or TRBV6-3 to TRBJ1-5; possible D gene TRBD1, 5 bases. V was trimmed by 2 bases and J by 8 bases, leaving 13 bases between them. The CDR3 consists of 14 residues. From germline, CDR1 is MNHEY and CDR2 SVGEGT. CDR3 DNA sequence: TGTGCCAGCAGTTACGTGGGGCAAGGCGAGCCCCAGCATTTT. It yields the protein CASSYVGQGEPQHF.

The V and J genes are TRBV19 and TRBJ2-1; the match to TRBD1 covers 9 bases. The V gene's germline CDR1 is LNHDA and CDR2 SQIVND (reference sequence). Trimming removed 6 bases from V and 6 bases from J; junction bases left unmatched: 6. The CDR3 is 14 residues long. DNA of the CDR3: TGTGCCAGTAGGGACAGGGGTTCAATCAATGAGCAGTTCTTC. Translating gives CASRDRGSINEQFF.

This rearrangement joins TRBV19 to TRBJ2-3, with a possible D match to TRBD2 (6 bases). Germline V lookup: CDR1 LNHDA, CDR2 SQIVND (reference sequence). Between the trimmed V and J ends, which lost 3 bases and 0 bases, there was a span of 10 bases. The CDR3 is made up of 15 amino acids. In DNA form, the CDR3 reads TGTGCCAGTAGTATCGCTAGCGCCAGCACAGATACGCAGTATTTT. Protein product: CASSIASASTDTQYF.

The rearrangement links TRBV5-1 to TRBJ2-7, with D possibly TRBD1 on 5 matching bases. This CDR3 contains 14 residues. Germline CDR1 and CDR2: SGHRS and YFSETQ. V lost 5 bases and J lost 0, with 12 bases in between. CDR3 sequence (DNA): TGCGCCAGCAGACGCTCAGGGAACTCCTACGAGCAGTACTTC. Its translation: CASRRSGNSYEQYF.

The chain is built from TRBV7-2 and TRBJ1-6, with 7 bases fitting TRBD1. The J segment lost 7 bases and the V segment lost 5 bases, leaving 8 bases of the junction unmatched. The V gene's germline CDR1 is SGHTA and CDR2 FQGNSA. The CDR3 consists of 15 residues. CDR3 amino acids: CASSTAGTVNSPLHF. Written as DNA, the CDR3 is TGTGCCAGCAGCACGGCCGGGACAGTCAATTCACCCCTCCACTTT.

This clone has a single count. The chain combines TRBV5-1 with TRBJ2-7, with 9 nucleotides matching TRBD1. Germline V gene data show CDR1 as SGHRS and CDR2 as YFSETQ. J lost 5 bases, V lost 0 bases, and 6 bases had no gene match. CDR3 length equals 15 residues. The CDR3 here is CASSLGDRVSDEQYF. The CDR3 nucleotides read TGCGCCAGCAGCTTGGGGGACAGGGTGAGCGACGAGCAGTACTTC.

Here the CDR3 reads CASSSLSWLAGGRTDTQYF. For the CDR3, the DNA is TGTGCCAGCAGCTCACTGTCATGGCTAGCGGGAGGGCGCACAGATACGCAGTATTTT. The V call is TRBV7-2, the J call TRBJ2-3; 12 nucleotides agree with TRBD2. The germline CDR1 and CDR2 sequences are SGHTA and FQGNSA. V shed 4 bases and J 1 base; nucleotides not matched to a gene: 12. This CDR3 has 19 amino acids.

This clone has just one count. V gene TRBV6-5 combines with J gene TRBJ2-5; TRBD2 matches at 9 bases. Germline values: CDR1 MNHEY, CDR2 SVGAGI. This CDR3 has 15 residues. The ends lost 6 bases at V and 0 bases at J; junction bases unmatched: 5. The CDR3 DNA reads as TGTGCCAGCAGAGGACTAGCGCCTTACCAAGAGACCCAGTACTTC. As protein: CASRGLAPYQETQYF.

The rearrangement links TRBV19 to TRBJ1-1; 12 nucleotides line up with TRBD1. There are 17 residues in the CDR3. Germline CDR1 is LNHDA and CDR2 is SQIVND (reference sequence). With 6 bases clipped from V and 7 bases from J, the junction kept 15 bases outside the gene matches. The CDR3 loop is CASRSGTGGALALEAFF. CDR3 DNA sequence: TGTGCCAGTAGGTCCGGGACAGGGGGCGCATTGGCACTTGAAGCTTTCTTT.

V and J are TRBV7-9 and TRBJ2-2; 10 bases fit TRBD2. The CDR3 contains 15 residues. Germline V CDR1 and CDR2: SEHNR, FQNEAQ (reference sequence). The V gene end was trimmed by 3 bases and the J gene end by 6 bases; junction bases not matched to a gene: 4. CDR3 loop: CASSFGLAGAGELFF. The CDR3 coding sequence is TGTGCCAGCAGCTTCGGGCTAGCGGGAGCCGGGGAGCTGTTTTTT.

V gene TRBV27 combines with J gene TRBJ1-1; D gene ambiguous. V was trimmed by 5 bases and J by 5 bases, leaving 15 bases between them. Per the germline V gene, CDR1 is MNHEY and CDR2 is SMNVEV (reference sequence). The CDR3 length is 14 residues. The CDR3 DNA reads TGTGCCAGCAGTGGAGGTCCCGGGCCGACTGAAGCTTTCTTT. This codes for CASSGGPGPTEAFF.

This clone was recorded once. The chain joins TRBV1 to TRBJ2-7; the table's D call of TRBD1 was not tested on the DNA. TRBV1 corresponds to a pseudogene. The CDR3 is 17 residues long. CDR3 protein: CTSSQAAGTAISYEQYF. CDR3 bases: TGCACCAGCAGCCAAGCAGCTGGGACAGCAATTTCCTACGAGCAGTACTTC.

This clone was seen only once. The CDR3, as DNA: TGTGCCAGCAGGTGGGGCCGCCTGAATGAGCAGTTCTTC. Translating gives CASRWGRLNEQFF. V gene TRBV12-3 or TRBV12-4 combines with J gene TRBJ2-1; the D gene is possibly TRBD1 (5 bases). CDR3 length: 13 amino acids. The ends were cut back, 6 bases at V and 7 bases at J, with 13 bases in the middle.

This chain joins TRBV10-1 and TRBJ1-5; a weak D match, TRBD1 (5 bases). The germline V and J ends were trimmed by 4 bases and 4 bases, with 11 bases remaining between them. The CDR3 contains 14 residues. In germline, CDR1 is WNHNN, CDR2 SYGVQD (reference sequence). The CDR3: CASSASGQNQPQHF. In nucleotides, the CDR3 is TGCGCCAGCAGTGCCTCCGGACAAAATCAGCCCCAGCATTTT.

The rearrangement uses TRBV9 and TRBJ2-1; D gene ambiguous. Trimming cost V 3 bases and J 1 base, with 11 bases left between them. Per germline, CDR1 SGDLS and CDR2 YYNGEE. The CDR3 totals 15 residues. In nucleotides, the CDR3 is TGTGCCAGCAGCGCCGGAGATCGATCCTACAATGAGCAGTTCTTC. Protein sequence: CASSAGDRSYNEQFF.